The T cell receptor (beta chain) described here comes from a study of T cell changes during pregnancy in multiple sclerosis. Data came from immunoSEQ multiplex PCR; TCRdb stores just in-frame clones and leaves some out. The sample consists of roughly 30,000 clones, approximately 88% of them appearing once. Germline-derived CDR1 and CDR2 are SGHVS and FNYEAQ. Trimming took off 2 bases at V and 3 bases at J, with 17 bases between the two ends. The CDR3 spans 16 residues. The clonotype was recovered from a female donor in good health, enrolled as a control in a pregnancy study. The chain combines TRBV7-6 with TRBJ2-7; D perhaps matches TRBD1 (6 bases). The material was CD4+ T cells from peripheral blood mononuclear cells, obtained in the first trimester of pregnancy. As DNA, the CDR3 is TGTGCCAGCAGCTTAAGGCCAGGGCAAGGGGGCTACGAGCAGTACTTC. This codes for CASSLRPGQGGYEQYF. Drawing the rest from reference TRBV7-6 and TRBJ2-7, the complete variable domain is GAGVSQSPRYKVTKRGQDVALRCDPISGHVSLYWYRQALGQGPEFLTYFNYEAQQDKSGLPNDRFSAERPEGSISTLTIQRTEQRDSAMYRCASSLRPGQGGYEQYFGPGTRLTVT.